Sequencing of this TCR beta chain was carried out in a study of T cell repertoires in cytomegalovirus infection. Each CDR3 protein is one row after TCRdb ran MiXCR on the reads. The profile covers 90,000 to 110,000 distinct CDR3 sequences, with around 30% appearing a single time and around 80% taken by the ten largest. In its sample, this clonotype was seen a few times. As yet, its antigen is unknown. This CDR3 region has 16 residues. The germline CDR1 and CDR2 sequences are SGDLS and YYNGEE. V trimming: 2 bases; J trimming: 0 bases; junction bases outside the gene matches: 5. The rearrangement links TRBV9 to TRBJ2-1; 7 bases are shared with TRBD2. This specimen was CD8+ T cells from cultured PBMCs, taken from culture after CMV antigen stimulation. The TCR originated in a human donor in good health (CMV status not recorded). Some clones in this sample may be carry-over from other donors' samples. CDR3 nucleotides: TGTGCCAGCAGCGTGGGGGGGGGTAGCTCCTACAATGAGCAGTTCTTC. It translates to CASSVGGGSSYNEQFF.